The following is a T cell receptor (beta chain) sequence with its context. Its antigen is unknown. This record comes from a study of cytomegalovirus exposure and HLA in healthy donors. V lost 0 bases and J 0 bases, leaving 8 bases between the germline ends. Germline CDR1 and CDR2: SGHRS and YFSETQ. The CDR3 runs 15 residues. Study-level results: A later analysis appeared to link common viral pathogens to several of the most significant clusters. An analysis that was carried out later associated 15,000 to 20,000 TCR beta sequences with HLA alleles at 0.05 false discovery rate. Presence/absence analyses assumed roughly uniform sequencing depth across donors, which may not hold. Indistinguishable V segments such as TRBV6-2 and TRBV6-3 were excluded.

The PCR had 60 Vbeta and 13 Jbeta primers. Sequencing was performed with immunoSEQ multiplex PCR; in TCRdb, only in-frame clones are kept and a portion is missing. This table holds 150,000 to 180,000 clones, about 83% found once. Specimen: PBMCs. The genes are TRBV5-1 and TRBJ2-3; D gene uncertain. This receptor was taken from a woman between 40 and 50 years old in good health and CMV-seronegative. The CDR3: CASSLVADSTDTQYF. CDR3 DNA sequence: TGCGCCAGCAGCTTGGTGGCGGATAGCACAGATACGCAGTATTTT.